The 21 T cell receptor beta chains in this list originate from one sample, sequenced in a study of T cells in Graves' hyperthyroidism and ophthalmopathy. Regions amplified from RNA transcripts were the TCR beta CDR3 regions. HTBI primers were employed in a first-round RT-PCR of the TCR CDR3. From the multiplex PCR reads, TCRdb called clonotypes with MiXCR, one entry per CDR3 protein. The sample lists 480,000 or so distinct CDR3 sequences; around 43% were seen once. Sequenced sample: peripheral blood or thyroid tissue (not recorded which). The origin of the receptors is an adult woman with Graves' disease, either hyperthyroidism or ophthalmopathy (not recorded which).

The V gene is TRBV6-5, the J gene TRBJ2-5, with 8 bases identical to TRBD2. Germline CDR1 and CDR2: MNHEY and SVGAGI. With 4 bases clipped from V and 9 bases from J, the junction kept 1 base outside the gene matches. The CDR3 covers 11 residues. CDR3 nucleotide sequence: TGTGCCAGCAGTTCGCGGGGGGCCCAGTACTTC. This encodes CASSSRGAQYF.

This clonotype was seen ten or more times. V is TRBV5-6 and J is TRBJ2-5; D remains unclear. V lost 1 base and J lost 5, with 9 bases in between. Germline CDR1 SGHDT, CDR2 YYEEEE. The CDR3 covers 13 residues. The CDR3 region has the DNA TGTGCCAGCAGCTTGATAGACACTGAGACCCAGTACTTC. Residues: CASSLIDTETQYF. The full variable domain, with the rest looked up from reference TRBV5-6 and TRBJ2-5, is DAGVTQSPTHLIKTRGQQVTLRCSPKSGHDTVSWYQQALGQGPQFIFQYYEEEERQRGNFPDRFSGHQFPNYSSELNVNALLLGDSALYLCASSLIDTETQYFGPGTRLLVL.

The genes are TRBV7-3 and TRBJ1-1; D not resolved. The V gene lost 2 bases and the J gene lost 5 bases, with 15 bases spanning the gap. Germline CDR1 reads SGHTA; CDR2 reads FQGTGA. This CDR3 has 15 residues. The DNA for the CDR3 is TGTGCCAGCAGCTTAGGCAGCAGTGATTGGACTGAAGCTTTCTTT. Translation: CASSLGSSDWTEAFF.

The sample holds many counts of this clonotype. CDR3 protein: CSAQTGTSNQPQHF. CDR3 nucleotide sequence: TGCAGTGCTCAAACAGGGACCAGCAATCAGCCCCAGCATTTT. V and J are TRBV20-1 and TRBJ1-5, with D possibly TRBD1 on 6 matching bases. Per germline, CDR1 DFQATT and CDR2 SNEGSKA (reference sequence). V gave up 5 bases and J gave up 1 base, with 12 bases separating them. The CDR3 is 14 amino acids.

The chain has TRBV15 and TRBJ1-2; a weak D match, TRBD1 (5 bases). Germline V gene data show CDR1 as LNHNV and CDR2 as YYDKDF (reference sequence). V was shortened by 5 bases and J by 2 bases, with 9 bases between the two germline ends. The CDR3 runs to 13 residues. The CDR3 sequence: CATSPTGNYGYTF. In DNA, the CDR3 is TGTGCCACCAGCCCTACAGGAAACTATGGCTACACCTTC.

The chain recombines TRBV2 with TRBJ2-3; 8 nucleotides agree with TRBD2. The CDR3 has 15 residues. V lost 3 bases, J lost 2 bases, and 4 bases stayed unmatched. The germline V gene has CDR1 SNHLY and CDR2 FYNNEI. CDR3 sequence: CASSDAGGPTDTQYF. Here the CDR3 DNA reads TGTGCCAGCAGTGATGCGGGAGGACCCACAGATACGCAGTATTTT. The whole variable domain, remainder taken from reference TRBV2 and TRBJ2-3, is EPEVTQTPSHQVTQMGQEVILRCVPISNHLYFYWYRQILGQKVEFLVSFYNNEISEKSEIFDDQFSVERPDGSNFTLKIRSTKLEDSAMYFCASSDAGGPTDTQYFGPGTRLTVL.

In its sample, this clonotype was seen many times. The chain joins TRBV10-3 to TRBJ1-2, with 7 bases fitting TRBD1. CDR1 and CDR2 (germline): ENHRY, SYGVKD. The CDR3 totals 14 residues. V shed 0 bases, J shed 4 bases, and the junction held 2 bases outside the gene matches. The CDR3 spells CAISESAGGYGYTF. DNA of the CDR3: TGTGCCATCAGTGAGTCGGCAGGGGGCTATGGCTACACCTTC.

This clonotype was observed many times. CDR3 coding DNA: TGTGCCAGCAGCCCCCCCGGGGGCCCGACCCTGAACACTGAAGCTTTCTTT. Encoded protein: CASSPPGGPTLNTEAFF. The gene calls are TRBV7-6 and TRBJ1-1; D possibly corresponds to TRBD1 (6 bases). CDR3 length: 17 residues. The V gene lost 5 bases and the J gene lost 0 bases, with 19 bases spanning the gap. CDR1 is SGHVS and CDR2 is FNYEAQ in the germline V gene.

A few counts support this clonotype. V usage is TRBV4-1 and J usage is TRBJ2-3, with TRBD2 identical over 7 bases. The V gene's germline CDR1 is MGHRA and CDR2 YSYEKL. V shed 0 bases, J shed 0 bases, and the junction held 9 bases outside the gene matches. This CDR3 has 18 residues. CDR3 nucleotides: TGCGCCAGCAGCCAAGATGACCGTCTAGCGGTTAGCACAGATACGCAGTATTTT. Translated, it gives CASSQDDRLAVSTDTQYF.

In this sample, this clonotype turned up many times. V usage is TRBV12-3 or TRBV12-4 and J usage is TRBJ2-7, with 8 bases fitting TRBD1. V lost 5 bases, J lost 4 bases, and 7 bases stayed unmatched. The CDR3 runs to 14 residues. The CDR3 sequence: CASSLHGQGYEQYF. The CDR3 DNA follows: TGTGCCAGCAGTCTCCATGGACAGGGATACGAGCAGTACTTC.

In this sample, this clonotype turned up a few times. V gene TRBV7-9 combines with J gene TRBJ1-5, with D hard to call. V dropped 5 bases and J dropped 10 bases, with 12 bases sitting between them. Germline CDR1 and CDR2: SEHNR and FQNEAQ (reference sequence). CDR3 length equals 12 residues. The CDR3 coding sequence is TGTGCCAGCAGCAACGAGGCCCTCCCCCAGCATTTT. Amino acids: CASSNEALPQHF.

The chain carries TRBV11-2 and TRBJ1-1, with a tentative D call TRBD1 (5 bases). Trimming took off 2 bases at V and 3 bases at J, with 10 bases between the two ends. Germline V CDR1 and CDR2: SGHAT, FQNNGV. CDR3 length: 14 residues. The CDR3 here is CASSLSGLDTEAFF. The CDR3 coding sequence is TGTGCCAGCAGCTTATCAGGGTTGGACACTGAAGCTTTCTTT.

This chain connects TRBV6-4 to TRBJ2-2; D not resolved. Germline lookup yields CDR1 MRHNA and CDR2 SNTAGT. Trimming removed 2 bases at V and 7 bases at J, with 8 bases between. The CDR3 has 13 amino acids. The chain's CDR3 is CASSDRSDGELFF. The CDR3 DNA follows: TGTGCCAGCAGTGACCGAAGTGACGGGGAGCTGTTTTTT.

The sample holds many counts of this clonotype. V gene TRBV5-1 combines with J gene TRBJ1-1, with unresolved D. V was clipped by 4 bases and J by 1 base, with 11 bases between them. This CDR3 has 14 amino acids. Germline loops: CDR1 SGHRS, CDR2 YFSETQ. CDR3 amino acids: CASSLRDTNTEAFF. The CDR3 bases are TGCGCCAGCAGCCTACGAGATACGAACACTGAAGCTTTCTTT.

This clonotype was detected many times. The genes are TRBV4-1 and TRBJ1-6; perhaps TRBD1 as D (5 bases). Germline values: CDR1 MGHRA, CDR2 YSYEKL. Trimming took off 0 bases at V and 9 bases at J, with 9 bases between the two ends. The CDR3 is 14 residues long. The CDR3 region has the DNA TGCGCCAGCAGCCAAGAGGGGCGGGGTTCACCCCTCCACTTT. Translated: CASSQEGRGSPLHF.

This chain links TRBV11-2 with TRBJ2-2; 8 nucleotides line up with TRBD1. Germline CDR1 is SGHAT and CDR2 is FQNNGV. The CDR3 has 15 residues. The V segment lost 4 bases and the J segment 8 bases; nucleotides outside the gene matches: 9. Here the CDR3 DNA reads TGTGCCAGCAGCTCGATCCCAGGGGGCGAGGGGGAGCTGTTTTTT. As protein: CASSSIPGGEGELFF.

This clonotype has ten or more counts. The chain recombines TRBV19 with TRBJ1-2; TRBD1 aligns across 7 bases. Germline loops: CDR1 LNHDA, CDR2 SQIVND (reference sequence). This CDR3 region has 15 residues. Trimming removed 3 bases from V and 4 bases from J; junction bases left unmatched: 8. CDR3: CASSMYGRGTYGYTF. The CDR3 DNA is TGTGCCAGTAGTATGTATGGCAGGGGGACCTATGGCTACACCTTC.

At least ten counts were recorded for this clonotype. The rearrangement links TRBV5-5 to TRBJ1-1; D is uncertain. Germline CDR1 SGHKS, CDR2 YYEKEE (reference sequence). There are 14 residues in the CDR3. The V gene lost 0 bases and the J gene lost 10 bases, with 16 bases spanning the gap. CDR3 DNA: TGTGCCAGCAGCTTGGATTGGCAATCAGGCGGAGCTTTCTTT. Protein: CASSLDWQSGGAFF.

The chain has TRBV5-1 and TRBJ1-1; D gene unclear. The germline gives CDR1 SGHRS, CDR2 YFSETQ. The CDR3 runs to 16 residues. V was pared by 0 bases and J by 0 bases, with 12 bases between. The CDR3 region is CASSLGPTTVNTEAFF. CDR3 bases: TGCGCCAGCAGCTTGGGCCCCACTACAGTGAACACTGAAGCTTTCTTT.

This sequence joins TRBV6-2 or TRBV6-3 and TRBJ1-1, with a possible D match to TRBD1 (5 bases). Trimming pared 3 bases from V and 9 bases from J, leaving 17 bases between. This CDR3 region has 14 residues. The germline gives CDR1 MNHEY, CDR2 SVGEGT. The CDR3 nucleotides are TGTGCCAGCAGTTATAACCCCCGTGGGACTAAAGCTTTCTTT. Protein: CASSYNPRGTKAFF.

The V call is TRBV7-2, the J call TRBJ2-7; D remains unclear. CDR3 length: 11 residues. V lost 5 bases to trimming and J lost 6 bases, with 8 bases between them. Germline V lookup: CDR1 SGHTA, CDR2 FQGNSA. The CDR3 region is CASSPTVEQYF. The CDR3 region has the DNA TGTGCCAGCAGCCCCACCGTCGAGCAGTACTTC.